The 28 T cell receptor beta chains below come from one sample, sequenced in a study of identical twins. TCRdb ran MiXCR on the 5' RACE reads and lists one entry per CDR3 protein. The data hold around 250,000 distinct CDR3 sequences, with roughly 7% observed a single time. The same sample was also used in a study of yellow fever vaccine responses in identical twins.

The sample comprised memory (CD45RO+) T cells sorted from blood. These receptor sequences come from a woman younger than 35 in good health.

This clonotype was observed at least ten times. The genes are TRBV20-1 and TRBJ2-3; TRBD2 is a possible D gene (6 bases). This CDR3 has 14 residues. Deletions cut 2 bases from V and 2 bases from J, with 11 bases between. CDR1 DFQATT and CDR2 SNEGSKA come from the germline V gene (reference sequence). This chain's CDR3 is CSARRDSHTDTQYF. The CDR3 DNA reads as TGCAGTGCTAGACGGGACTCGCACACAGATACGCAGTATTTT.

This clonotype was counted only a few times. The chain combines TRBV20-1 with TRBJ2-1; 9 positions match TRBD2. V shed 5 bases and J 4 bases; nucleotides not matched to a gene: 9. This CDR3 comprises 15 residues. The germline V gene encodes CDR1 DFQATT and CDR2 SNEGSKA (reference sequence). The CDR3 coding sequence is TGCAGTGCTGCGCCGCGCGGGAGGGGGTACAATGAGCAGTTCTTC. Translated: CSAAPRGRGYNEQFF.

This clonotype was picked up many times. This chain links TRBV2 with TRBJ1-5, with a weak D call TRBD1 (5 bases). The CDR3 has 13 amino acids. CDR1 is SNHLY, CDR2 FYNNEI, per germline. V shed 4 bases and J shed 4 bases, with 8 bases lying between them. CDR3 bases: TGTGCCAGCAGTGGCAGGGAGAATCAGCCCCAGCATTTT. This gives the protein CASSGRENQPQHF.

There are a few counts of this clonotype. The J gene is TRBJ2-5, the V gene TRBV3-1; D gene ambiguous. The length of the CDR3 is 13 residues. Germline values: CDR1 LGHDT, CDR2 YNNKEL (reference sequence). V dropped 2 bases and J dropped 5 bases, with 9 bases sitting between them. The CDR3 protein is CASSQNPGETQYF. In DNA, the CDR3 is TGTGCCAGCAGCCAAAACCCCGGGGAGACCCAGTACTTC.

The rearrangement links TRBV7-6 to TRBJ2-5; 11 bases map to TRBD2. Germline V gene lookup returns CDR1 SGHVS and CDR2 FNYEAQ. This CDR3 comprises 16 residues. V trimming: 1 base; J trimming: 4 bases; junction bases outside the gene matches: 5. The CDR3 DNA reads as TGTGCCAGCAGCTTAGTGACTAGCGGGATGGTAGAGACCCAGTACTTC. This codes for CASSLVTSGMVETQYF.

This clonotype was recorded at least ten times. V is TRBV6-5 and J is TRBJ1-1; TRBD1 matches 7 bases. With 2 bases clipped from V and 3 bases from J, the junction kept 0 bases outside the gene matches. Germline V gene data show CDR1 as MNHEY and CDR2 as SVGAGI. The CDR3 consists of 13 residues. This CDR3 is CASSYDRDTEAFF. CDR3 in DNA: TGTGCCAGCAGTTACGACAGGGACACTGAAGCTTTCTTT.

This sequence joins TRBV27 and TRBJ2-7; D unclear. Trimming took 0 bases from V and 5 from J, leaving 8 bases between them. The germline V gene encodes CDR1 MNHEY and CDR2 SMNVEV (reference sequence). This CDR3 spans 13 amino acids. DNA for the CDR3: TGTGCCAGCAGTTTATCGAGTCGCCACGAGCAGTACTTC. Amino acid sequence: CASSLSSRHEQYF.

This clonotype turned up a few times. Possible read error: a much larger clone is one base away. The genes are TRBV5-1 and TRBJ1-2; the match to TRBD1 covers 8 bases. The V segment lost 4 bases and the J segment 4 bases; nucleotides outside the gene matches: 12. This CDR3 has 16 amino acids. Germline loops: CDR1 SGHRS, CDR2 YFSETQ. CDR3 residues: CASSPRGQVVVYGYTF. The DNA for the CDR3 is TGCGCCAGCAGCCCCCGGGGACAGGTGGTCGTCTATGGCTACACCTTC.

This clonotype was recorded at least ten times. V is TRBV7-2 and J is TRBJ1-5; no clear D. The CDR3 runs to 16 residues. Germline loops: CDR1 SGHTA, CDR2 FQGNSA. With 3 bases removed from V and 0 bases from J, the gap between germline ends came to 12 bases. Here the CDR3 reads CASSFSFLGSNQPQHF. CDR3 coding DNA: TGTGCCAGCAGCTTTAGTTTCCTGGGTAGCAATCAGCCCCAGCATTTT. Looking up the rest from reference TRBV7-2 and TRBJ1-5 gives the full variable domain: GAGVSQSPSNKVTEKGKDVELRCDPISGHTALYWYRQSLGQGLEFLIYFQGNSAPDKSGLPSDRFSAERTGGSVSTLTIQRTQQEDSAVYLCASSFSFLGSNQPQHFGDGTRLSIL.

This clonotype was recorded a few times. At one of its ends the junction is not consistent with the germline gene, which may arise from a read error. The V and J genes are TRBV12-3 or TRBV12-4 and TRBJ2-3, with a tentative D call TRBD2 (5 bases). This CDR3 comprises 15 residues. The CDR3 bases are TGTGCCGGCAGTCGTACTAGTGGAACCACAGATACGCAGTATTTT. Translating gives CAGSRTSGTTDTQYF.

CDR3 DNA: TGTGCCAGCAGCACCGAAGAGGGAGAGTCCGGCTCCTACAATGAGCAGTTCTTC. This gives the protein CASSTEEGESGSYNEQFF. The V gene is TRBV11-1, the J gene TRBJ2-1; D perhaps matches TRBD2 (5 bases). V was clipped by 5 bases and J by 0 bases, with 20 bases between them. CDR1 SGHAT and CDR2 FQDESV come from the germline V gene (reference sequence). The CDR3 contains 18 residues.

Ten or more counts support this clonotype. The J gene is TRBJ2-3, the V gene TRBV5-1; 9 nucleotides align to TRBD2. The germline V gene encodes CDR1 SGHRS and CDR2 YFSETQ. V gave up 6 bases and J gave up 4 bases; unmatched junction bases: 12. The CDR3 spans 16 residues. CDR3: CASIKAPAGGADTQYF. Here the CDR3 DNA reads TGCGCCAGCATTAAGGCCCCGGCGGGGGGGGCAGATACGCAGTATTTT.

This clonotype was recorded a few times. DNA of the CDR3: TGTGCCAGCACGAGGGGCGGGAGCTCCTACAATGAGCAGTTCTTC. The encoded protein is CASTRGGSSYNEQFF. The chain uses TRBV3-1 and TRBJ2-1, with 7 bases identical to TRBD2. Germline V gene sequence: CDR1 LGHDT, CDR2 YNNKEL (reference sequence). The V segment lost 7 bases and the J segment 0 bases; nucleotides outside the gene matches: 6. There are 15 residues in the CDR3.

This clonotype was found a few times. The chain carries TRBV9 and TRBJ1-6; D is unclear. The CDR3 is made up of 16 amino acids. V dropped 4 bases and J dropped 0 bases, with 11 bases sitting between them. CDR1 is SGDLS and CDR2 is YYNGEE in the germline V gene. CDR3 in DNA: TGTGCCAGCAGCAAACACCTAAGCTCCTATAATTCACCCCTCCACTTT. Protein product: CASSKHLSSYNSPLHF.

This clonotype appeared many times. V gene TRBV29-1 combines with J gene TRBJ2-5, with D perhaps TRBD2 (6 bases). Germline V lookup: CDR1 SQVTM, CDR2 ANQGSEA. This CDR3 is 13 amino acids long. Trimming cost V 5 bases and J 2 bases, with 12 bases left between them. CDR3 amino acids: CSVSSENQETQYF. DNA of the CDR3: TGCAGCGTTTCTAGCGAGAATCAAGAGACCCAGTACTTC.

There are many counts of this clonotype. V usage is TRBV7-2 and J usage is TRBJ2-6; either TRBD1 or TRBD2 may supply D (5 bases each). The CDR3 consists of 16 residues. V gave up 5 bases and J gave up 0 bases, with 11 bases separating them. The germline V gene encodes CDR1 SGHTA and CDR2 FQGNSA. Here the CDR3 DNA reads TGTGCCAGCAGCATTAGTGGGGGCTCTGGGGCCAACGTCCTGACTTTC. This codes for CASSISGGSGANVLTF.

This clonotype was detected only a few times. The chain uses TRBV11-2 and TRBJ2-5; 15 bases agree with TRBD2. CDR3 size: 17 residues. Per the germline V gene, CDR1 is SGHAT and CDR2 is FQNNGV. J was trimmed by 5 bases and V by 5 bases; bases with no gene match: 9. Written as DNA, the CDR3 is TGTGCCAGCAGCCCGGGGACTAGCGGGGGGAAGGAGGAGACCCAGTACTTC. Translating gives CASSPGTSGGKEETQYF. Complete variable domain (other parts from reference TRBV11-2 and TRBJ2-5): EAGVAQSPRYKIIEKRQSVAFWCNPISGHATLYWYQQILGQGPKLLIQFQNNGVVDDSQLPKDRFSAERLKGVDSTLKIQPAKLEDSAVYLCASSPGTSGGKEETQYFGPGTRLLVL.

The chain uses TRBV28 and TRBJ2-1; 9 nucleotides match TRBD2. From germline, CDR1 is MDHEN and CDR2 SYDVKM. With V trimmed by 8 bases and J by 3 bases, 5 bases remained unmatched. The CDR3 is made up of 14 amino acids. CDR3 coding DNA: TGTGCCAGCGGCGGGAGGGCCTACTACAATGAGCAGTTCTTC. As protein: CASGGRAYYNEQFF.

This clonotype occurred a few times. In DNA form, the CDR3 reads TGCAGTGCTAGACAGACAGGCTTTGGAAATTCACCCCTCCACTTT. Translated: CSARQTGFGNSPLHF. V gene TRBV20-1 combines with J gene TRBJ1-6; D might be TRBD1 (6 bases). CDR1 is DFQATT, CDR2 SNEGSKA, per germline (reference sequence). V lost 2 bases to trimming and J lost 7 bases, with 15 bases between them. There are 15 residues in the CDR3.

This clonotype was counted at least ten times. This chain links TRBV5-1 with TRBJ2-1, with 8 bases fitting TRBD2. CDR1 SGHRS and CDR2 YFSETQ come from the germline V gene. This CDR3 contains 16 residues. Trimming took 0 bases from V and 0 from J; bases not matched to a gene: 2. The DNA for the CDR3 is TGCGCCAGCAGCTTGGTGGCGGGGGGCTCCTACAATGAGCAGTTCTTC. Translating it yields CASSLVAGGSYNEQFF.

This clonotype has a count of ten or more. The chain is built from TRBV7-8 and TRBJ2-2; 7 bases line up with TRBD1. V lost 7 bases to trimming and J lost 6 bases; unmatched junction nucleotides: 11. Germline V lookup: CDR1 SGHVS, CDR2 FQNEAQ. The CDR3 extends over 15 amino acids. CDR3 in DNA: TGTGCCAGCACCGAGACAGGGTTTTTTGCCGGGGAGCTGTTTTTT. Its protein is CASTETGFFAGELFF.

The sample holds a few counts of this clonotype. The chain couples TRBV5-1 to TRBJ2-5, with 12 bases lining up with TRBD1. The trim removed 0 bases at V and 5 bases at J, leaving 8 bases unmatched. This CDR3 region has 17 residues. Germline CDR1 reads SGHRS; CDR2 reads YFSETQ. CDR3 sequence (DNA): TGCGCCAGCAGCTTGGGTTCCGGGACAGGGGGCCTGGAGACCCAGTACTTC. Amino acid sequence: CASSLGSGTGGLETQYF.

This clonotype was recorded at least ten times. The chain carries TRBV6-5 and TRBJ2-1, with D perhaps TRBD1 (6 bases). This CDR3 is 14 amino acids long. V lost 4 bases and J 1 base, leaving 8 bases between the germline ends. Germline V lookup: CDR1 MNHEY, CDR2 SVGAGI. As DNA, the CDR3 is TGTGCCAGCAGTTCCAGGGGATCCTACAATGAGCAGTTCTTC. It codes for CASSSRGSYNEQFF.

This clonotype was counted many times. V and J are TRBV12-3 or TRBV12-4 and TRBJ2-2; 8 bases are a match to TRBD2. V lost 6 bases and J lost 3; bases outside the gene matches: 6. The CDR3 is made up of 15 amino acids. CDR3 sequence reads: CASRPGLVYTGELFF. The CDR3 nucleotides are TGTGCCAGCAGACCGGGACTAGTGTACACCGGGGAGCTGTTTTTT.

The chain is built from TRBV10-3 and TRBJ2-1; 9 bases are shared with TRBD2. With 0 bases clipped from V and 6 bases from J, the junction kept 6 bases outside the gene matches. The CDR3 length is 16 residues. Per the germline V gene, CDR1 is ENHRY and CDR2 is SYGVKD. CDR3 bases: TGTGCCATCAGTGAGTCGGGCGGGGGGGCCTTCAATGAGCAGTTCTTC. Translated: CAISESGGGAFNEQFF.

The sample holds many counts of this clonotype. The CDR3: CASSWSSGPGGEQYF. Here the CDR3 DNA reads TGCGCCAGCAGCTGGAGCTCCGGGCCTGGGGGCGAGCAGTACTTC. The rearrangement links TRBV5-1 to TRBJ2-7, with D perhaps given as TRBD1 or TRBD2 (5 bases each). Per germline, CDR1 SGHRS and CDR2 YFSETQ. The CDR3 is 15 amino acids. Trimming removed 3 bases from V and 6 bases from J, with 19 bases in between.

The chain couples TRBV20-1 to TRBJ1-2, with D maybe TRBD1 (5 bases). Germline CDR1 reads DFQATT; CDR2 reads SNEGSKA (reference sequence). This CDR3 has 12 residues. V was pared by 6 bases and J by 7 bases, with 15 bases between. DNA for the CDR3: TGCAGTGCCCCGGCGGGGGAACGTGGCTACACCTTC. Translated: CSAPAGERGYTF.

This clonotype was recorded many times. This rearrangement joins TRBV7-3 to TRBJ2-3, with D possibly being TRBD1 (6 bases). CDR1 SGHTA and CDR2 FQGTGA come from the germline V gene. V dropped 3 bases and J dropped 0 bases, with 10 bases sitting between them. The CDR3 totals 15 residues. The CDR3 region is CASSFGGTSTDTQYF. The CDR3 DNA reads as TGTGCCAGCAGCTTTGGGGGCACTAGCACAGATACGCAGTATTTT.